This is a list of T cell receptor beta chains from one sample in a study of identical twins. TCRdb processed the 5' RACE reads anew with MiXCR; each CDR3 protein has one entry. This sample carries approximately 680,000 distinct CDR3 sequences, about 7.1% of them seen once, and the ten largest clones take 1.6%. In addition, the sample was reused for a study of yellow fever vaccine responses in identical twins.

The sequenced material came from PBMCs. Source of these receptors: a woman under 30 in good health. The CDR3 runs from the conserved cysteine through the conserved F or W. The order of the fields is J gene, D gene, V gene, clone size, CDR3 protein, CDR3 DNA. D genes are given only for firm matches. The listing skips clone size in some rows; elsewhere it reads once, few, many or a size class.

TRBJ1-2 | NA | TRBV5-1 | few | CASSLPRPNYGYTF | TGCGCCAGCAGCTTGCCAAGACCTAACTATGGCTACACCTTC
TRBJ2-3 | NA | TRBV5-1 | NA | CASSRAAGSTETQYF | TGCGCCAGCAGCCGGGCGGCAGGCAGCACAGAGACGCAGTATTTT
TRBJ2-3 | NA | TRBV27 | NA | CASSFLTATSTDTQYF | TGTGCCAGCAGTTTCCTAACAGCTACTAGCACAGATACGCAGTATTTT
TRBJ2-4 | NA | TRBV7-9 | many | CASSLEGGTKNIQYF | TGTGCCAGCAGCTTAGAAGGAGGAACCAAAAACATTCAGTACTTC
TRBJ1-1 | TRBD1 | TRBV4-1 | few | CASSQRPLTGQGTEAFF | TGCGCCAGCAGCCAACGACCGTTGACAGGGCAAGGAACTGAAGCTTTCTTT
TRBJ2-2 | NA | TRBV2 | many | CASRGTVNTGELFF | TGTGCCAGCAGGGGGACCGTGAACACCGGGGAGCTGTTTTTT
TRBJ2-2 | NA | TRBV4-1 | many | CASQLGTDTGELFF | TGCGCCAGTCAGTTAGGGACGGACACCGGGGAGCTGTTTTTT
TRBJ2-3 | NA | TRBV11-2 | many | CASSLCVLRRRARTDTQYF | TGTGCCAGCAGCTTATGTGTTCTCCGCCGGCGGGCCCGCACAGATACGCAGTATTTT
TRBJ2-3 | TRBD1 | TRBV6-5 | few | CASRTGFTQYF | TGTGCCAGCAGGACAGGGTTTACGCAGTATTTT
TRBJ1-4 | NA | TRBV28 | NA | CASSYPLGSGGLFF | TGTGCCAGCAGTTACCCTCTTGGCTCGGGGGGACTGTTTTTT
TRBJ2-2 | TRBD1 | TRBV6-1 | NA | CASSEEGTGIAGELFF | TGTGCCAGCAGTGAAGAAGGGACAGGGATCGCCGGGGAGCTGTTTTTT
TRBJ1-5 | NA | TRBV15 | many | CATSREMGKNQPQHF | TGTGCCACCAGCAGAGAGATGGGGAAGAATCAGCCCCAGCATTTT
TRBJ1-4 | NA | TRBV12-3/TRBV12-4 | many | CASTSPGPLIF | TGTGCCAGCACCTCTCCCGGGCCCCTCATTTTT
TRBJ1-1 | TRBD1 | TRBV4-1 | NA | CASSQGDRKNTEAFF | TGCGCCAGCAGCCAAGGGGACAGGAAGAACACTGAAGCTTTCTTT
TRBJ2-7 | TRBD2 | TRBV29-1 | many | CSVGGSTPYEQYF | TGCAGCGTTGGCGGGAGTACGCCCTACGAGCAGTACTTC
TRBJ1-5 | NA | TRBV6-1 | NA | CASSELSNTQPQHF | TGTGCCAGCAGTGAACTCTCGAACACTCAGCCCCAGCATTTT
TRBJ2-3 | TRBD2 | TRBV28 | few | CANSGLAAGDTQYF | TGTGCCAACTCGGGACTAGCGGCCGGGGATACGCAGTATTTT
TRBJ1-2 | NA | TRBV24-1 | few | CATSDRTGNWDGYTF | TGTGCCACCAGTGACCGAACAGGGAACTGGGATGGCTACACCTTC
TRBJ1-5 | NA | TRBV7-9 | few | CASSFTQNQPQHF | TGTGCCAGCAGCTTTACACAAAATCAGCCCCAGCATTTT
TRBJ2-3 | TRBD2 | TRBV24-1 | NA | CATSDPRTSGTSTDTQYF | TGTGCCACCAGTGATCCCCGGACTAGCGGGACTAGCACAGATACGCAGTATTTT
TRBJ1-2 | NA | TRBV6-2/TRBV6-3 | NA | CASSYSEGDGYTF | TGTGCCAGCAGTTACTCGGAGGGCGATGGCTACACCTTC
TRBJ2-1 | TRBD2 | TRBV4-1 | NA | CASSPVLAGGPSGEQFF | TGCGCCAGCAGCCCCGTGCTAGCGGGAGGGCCCTCAGGTGAGCAGTTCTTC
TRBJ1-6 | TRBD1 | TRBV7-9 | few | CASSLVEGANSPLHF | TGTGCCAGCAGCTTAGTTGAGGGGGCAAATTCACCCCTCCACTTT
TRBJ1-6 | NA | TRBV20-1 | few | CSARAPGRTEASPLHF | TGCAGTGCTAGAGCCCCCGGCCGGACTGAGGCTTCACCCCTCCACTTT
TRBJ2-6 | NA | TRBV5-1 | NA | CASSGSSGAYVLTF | TGCGCCAGCAGCGGGAGCTCTGGGGCCTACGTCCTGACTTTC
TRBJ2-7 | TRBD2 | TRBV3-1 | NA | CASSQGTSGSIHEQYF | TGTGCCAGCAGCCAAGGGACTAGCGGGAGTATCCACGAGCAGTACTTC
TRBJ2-2 | TRBD2 | TRBV12-3/TRBV12-4 | few | CASSRTSGRLNTGELFF | TGTGCCAGCAGCCGGACTAGCGGGAGGCTGAACACCGGGGAGCTGTTTTTT
TRBJ2-4 | TRBD2 | TRBV28 | many | CASSLGLAEKYLAKNIQYF | TGTGCCAGCAGTTTAGGACTAGCGGAAAAATACTTAGCCAAAAACATTCAGTACTTC
TRBJ2-7 | NA | TRBV2 | few | CASMGGLQFRGGYEQYF | TGTGCCAGCATGGGGGGCTTGCAGTTCCGAGGGGGTTACGAGCAGTACTTC
TRBJ2-4 | NA | TRBV4-2 | many | CASSLIGGGENIQYF | TGTGCCAGCAGCCTTATTGGGGGCGGTGAGAACATTCAGTACTTC
TRBJ2-2 | TRBD2 | TRBV24-1 | many | CATGGLAGNTGELFF | TGTGCCACCGGCGGACTAGCGGGGAACACCGGGGAGCTGTTTTTT
TRBJ2-3 | NA | TRBV7-9 | NA | CASGSHKDTQYF | TGTGCCAGCGGTTCTCACAAAGATACGCAGTATTTT
TRBJ2-7 | NA | TRBV28 | few | CASTSGQNYEQYF | TGTGCCAGCACCTCCGGACAGAACTACGAGCAGTACTTC
TRBJ2-7 | TRBD2 | TRBV7-9 | few | CASSPLAGVYEQYF | TGTGCCAGCAGCCCCCTTGCGGGAGTCTACGAGCAGTACTTC
TRBJ2-7 | TRBD2 | TRBV24-1 | NA | CATRLGREGPPDEQYF | TGTGCCACCAGATTGGGGCGGGAGGGACCGCCGGACGAGCAGTACTTC
TRBJ2-6 | TRBD1 | TRBV24-1 | many | CATSAAGTDASGSNVLTF | TGTGCCACCAGTGCCGCCGGGACAGATGCATCTGGGTCCAACGTCCTGACTTTC
TRBJ1-2 | NA | TRBV10-2 | many | CASSGQSLYGYTF | TGCGCCAGCAGTGGACAGTCGTTATATGGCTACACCTTC
TRBJ2-7 | NA | TRBV12-3/TRBV12-4 | many | CASTRRKGEQYF | TGTGCCAGCACTCGGAGGAAGGGAGAGCAGTACTTC
TRBJ2-2 | NA | TRBV4-1 | NA | CASSQSPGPAGELFF | TGCGCCAGCAGCCAGTCTCCGGGCCCAGCCGGGGAGCTGTTTTTT
TRBJ2-1 | NA | TRBV24-1 | many | CATAPGLQNNEQFF | TGTGCCACCGCGCCGGGACTCCAAAACAATGAGCAGTTCTTC
TRBJ1-1 | NA | TRBV29-1 | many | CSVDLDGTEAFF | TGCAGCGTTGACCTGGACGGCACTGAAGCTTTCTTT
TRBJ2-2 | NA | TRBV6-1 | few | CASSIVGELFF | TGTGCCAGCAGTATTGTAGGGGAGCTGTTTTTT
TRBJ2-2 | NA | TRBV7-7 | few | CASSLVSGPNTGELFF | TGTGCCAGCAGCTTAGTTTCCGGACCGAACACCGGGGAGCTGTTTTTT